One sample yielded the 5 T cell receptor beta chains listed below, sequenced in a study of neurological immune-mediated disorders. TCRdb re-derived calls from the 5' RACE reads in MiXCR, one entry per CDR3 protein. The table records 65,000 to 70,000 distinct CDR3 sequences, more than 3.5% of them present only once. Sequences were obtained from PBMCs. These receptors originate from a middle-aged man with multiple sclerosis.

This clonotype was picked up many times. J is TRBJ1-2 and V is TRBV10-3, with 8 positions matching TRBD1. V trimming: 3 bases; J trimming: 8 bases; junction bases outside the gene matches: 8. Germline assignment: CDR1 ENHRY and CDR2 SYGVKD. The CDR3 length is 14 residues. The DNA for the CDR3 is TGTGCCATCAGTGAACGACAGGGGAATGACGGCTACACCTTC. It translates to CAISERQGNDGYTF.

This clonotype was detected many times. CDR3 sequence: CASAGGLGTEAFF. DNA for the CDR3: TGCGCCAGCGCAGGGGGCTTGGGGACTGAAGCTTTCTTT. V usage is TRBV4-1 and J usage is TRBJ1-1; TRBD1 aligns across 8 bases. CDR3 length: 13 amino acids. Trimming at V came to 8 bases and at J to 5 bases, leaving 7 bases not matched to a gene. Germline V gives CDR1 MGHRA, CDR2 YSYEKL.

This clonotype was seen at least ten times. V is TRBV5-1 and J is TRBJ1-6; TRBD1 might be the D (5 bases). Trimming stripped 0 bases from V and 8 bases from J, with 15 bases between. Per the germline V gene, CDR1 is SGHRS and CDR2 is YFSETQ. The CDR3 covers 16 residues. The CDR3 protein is CASSLALDRGDSPLHF. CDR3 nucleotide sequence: TGCGCCAGCAGCTTGGCCCTCGACAGAGGAGATTCACCCCTCCACTTT.

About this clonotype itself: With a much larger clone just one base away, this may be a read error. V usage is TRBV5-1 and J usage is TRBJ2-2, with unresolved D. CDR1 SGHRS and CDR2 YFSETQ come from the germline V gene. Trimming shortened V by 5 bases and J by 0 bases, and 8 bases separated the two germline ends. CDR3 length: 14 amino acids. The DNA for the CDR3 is TGCGCCAGCAGTTACCAGCCGAACACCGGGGAGCTGTTTTTT. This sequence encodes CASSYQPNTGELFF. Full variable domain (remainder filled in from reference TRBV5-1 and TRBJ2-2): KAGVTQTPRYLIKTRGQQVTLSCSPISGHRSVSWYQQTPGQGLQFLFEYFSETQRNKGNFPGRFSGRQFSNSRSEMNVSTLELGDSALYLCASSYQPNTGELFFGEGSRLTVL.

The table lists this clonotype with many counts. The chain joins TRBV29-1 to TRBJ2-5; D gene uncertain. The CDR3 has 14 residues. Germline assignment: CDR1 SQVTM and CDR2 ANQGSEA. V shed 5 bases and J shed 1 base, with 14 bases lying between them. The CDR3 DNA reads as TGCAGCGTTCCGCTTGGACGGCCCCAAGAGACCCAGTACTTC. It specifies CSVPLGRPQETQYF.